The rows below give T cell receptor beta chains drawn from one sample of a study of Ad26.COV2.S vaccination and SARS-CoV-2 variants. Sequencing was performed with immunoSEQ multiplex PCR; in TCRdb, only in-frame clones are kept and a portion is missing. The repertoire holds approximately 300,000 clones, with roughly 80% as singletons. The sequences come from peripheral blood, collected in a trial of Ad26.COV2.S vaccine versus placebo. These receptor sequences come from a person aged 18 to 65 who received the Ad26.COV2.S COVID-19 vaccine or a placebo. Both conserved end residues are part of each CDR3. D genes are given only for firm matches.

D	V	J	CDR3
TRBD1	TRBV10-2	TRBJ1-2	CASSEFGTGVTGGYTF
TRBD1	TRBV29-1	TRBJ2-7	CSVEVTDQGVMYEQYF
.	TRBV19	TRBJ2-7	CASSIPGLNYEQYF
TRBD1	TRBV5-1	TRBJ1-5	CASSLGTGNQPQHF
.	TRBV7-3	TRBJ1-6	CASRHAADSPLHF
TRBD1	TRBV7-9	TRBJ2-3	CASSPDRGISDTQYF
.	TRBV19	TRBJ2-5	CASSRGSYETQYF
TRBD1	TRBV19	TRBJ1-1	CATQIGGTVNTEAFF
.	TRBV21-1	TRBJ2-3	CASSARLAGVYTDTQYF
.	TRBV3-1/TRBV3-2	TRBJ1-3	CASSQRTASSGNTIYF
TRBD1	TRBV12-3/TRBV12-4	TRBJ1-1	CASSPGQGRAFF
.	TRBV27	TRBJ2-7	CASSLKGAMLSYEQYF
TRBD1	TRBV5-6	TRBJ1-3	CASSFSDRGDTIYF
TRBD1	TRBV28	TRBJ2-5	CASSRDRVQETQYF
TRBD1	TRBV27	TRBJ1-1	CASNLQGRDTEAFF
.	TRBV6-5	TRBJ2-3	CASFRSGVMDTQYF
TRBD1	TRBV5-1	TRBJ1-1	CASSLRGEGATEAFF
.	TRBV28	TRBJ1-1	CASSPQAAGPGEAFF
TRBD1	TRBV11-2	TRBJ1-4	CASSHPGTGDLKLFF
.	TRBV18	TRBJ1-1	CASSPPRPGGATEAFF
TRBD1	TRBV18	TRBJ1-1	CASSLAGGFDTEAFF
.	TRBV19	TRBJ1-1	CASSIRGAVTEAFF
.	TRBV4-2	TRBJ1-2	CASSQDASLYGYTF
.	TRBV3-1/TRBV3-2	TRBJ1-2	CASSQVLSWEGNYGYTF
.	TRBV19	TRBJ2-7	CASSISQGYYEQYF
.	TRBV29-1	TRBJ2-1	CSVVGGTLHNEQFF
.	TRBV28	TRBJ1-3	CASSPSVGPRTGNTIYF
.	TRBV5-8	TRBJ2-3	CASRGGTDTQYF
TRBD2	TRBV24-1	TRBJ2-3	CATSDTSGGALNRDTQYF
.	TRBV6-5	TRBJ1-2	CASSYTPGWGGYTF
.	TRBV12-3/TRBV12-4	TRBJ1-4	CASWASEVRKLFF
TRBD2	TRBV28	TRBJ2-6	CASHTGGASGANVLTF
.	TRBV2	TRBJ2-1	CASSEGGPFLPYNEQFF
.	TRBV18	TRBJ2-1	CASSPPGTYNEQFF
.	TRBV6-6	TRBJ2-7	CASSYQGEQYF
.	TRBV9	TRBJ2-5	CASSVGGPTMETQYF
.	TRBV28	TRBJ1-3	CASMHSSVTGNTIYF
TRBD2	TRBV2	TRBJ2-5	CASSYSGGVGQETQYF
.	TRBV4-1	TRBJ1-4	CASSQDFDRSDEKLFF
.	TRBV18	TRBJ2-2	CASSPQTGNTGELFF
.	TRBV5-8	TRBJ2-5	CASSPLKYQETQYF
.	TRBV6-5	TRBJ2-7	CASSYSGKEVSYEQYF
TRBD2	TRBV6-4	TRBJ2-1	CASSAHASGNYNEQFF
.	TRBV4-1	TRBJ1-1	CASSQTGIRTEAFF
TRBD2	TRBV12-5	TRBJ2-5	CASGLVLAGGVPVETQYF
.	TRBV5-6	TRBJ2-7	CASSLSVGSEQYF
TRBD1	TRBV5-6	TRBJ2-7	CASSPVGTGGYEQYF
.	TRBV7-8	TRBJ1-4	CASSTDRFATNEKLFF
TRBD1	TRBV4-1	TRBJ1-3	CASSRATGAYTIYF
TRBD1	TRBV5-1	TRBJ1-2	CASSPDRDNYGYTF
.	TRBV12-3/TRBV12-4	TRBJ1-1	CASSLDSTEAFF
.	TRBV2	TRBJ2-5	CASSEARGRGETQYF
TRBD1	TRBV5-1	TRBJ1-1	CASGTGNLDTEAFF
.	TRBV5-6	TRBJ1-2	CASSLWSNWNGYTF
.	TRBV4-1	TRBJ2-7	CASSLVGVLTYEQYF